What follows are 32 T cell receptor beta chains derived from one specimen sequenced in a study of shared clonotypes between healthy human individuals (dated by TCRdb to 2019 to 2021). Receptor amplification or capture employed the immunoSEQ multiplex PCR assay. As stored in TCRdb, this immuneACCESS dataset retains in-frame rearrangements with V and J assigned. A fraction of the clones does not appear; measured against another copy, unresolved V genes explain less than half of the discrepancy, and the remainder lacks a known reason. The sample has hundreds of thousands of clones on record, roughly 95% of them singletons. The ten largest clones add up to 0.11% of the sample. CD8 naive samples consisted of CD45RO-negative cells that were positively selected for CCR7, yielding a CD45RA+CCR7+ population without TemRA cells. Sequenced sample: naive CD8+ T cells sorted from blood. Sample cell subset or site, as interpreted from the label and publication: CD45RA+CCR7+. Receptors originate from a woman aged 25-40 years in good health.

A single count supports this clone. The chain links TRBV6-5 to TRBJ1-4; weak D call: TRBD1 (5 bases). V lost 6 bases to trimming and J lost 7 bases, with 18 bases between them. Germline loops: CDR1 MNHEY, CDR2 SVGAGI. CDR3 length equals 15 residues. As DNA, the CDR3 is TGTGCCAGCAGCCGCTGGGGGATTGAGAGTGAAAAACTGTTTTTT. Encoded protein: CASSRWGIESEKLFF.

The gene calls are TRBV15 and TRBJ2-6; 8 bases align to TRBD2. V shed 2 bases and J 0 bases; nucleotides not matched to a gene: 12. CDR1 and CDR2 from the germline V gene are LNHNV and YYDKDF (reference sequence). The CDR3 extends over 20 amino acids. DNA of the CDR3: TGTGCCACCAGCAGAACTCTATTGACTAGCGACAACTCTGGGGCCAACGTCCTGACTTTC. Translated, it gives CATSRTLLTSDNSGANVLTF.

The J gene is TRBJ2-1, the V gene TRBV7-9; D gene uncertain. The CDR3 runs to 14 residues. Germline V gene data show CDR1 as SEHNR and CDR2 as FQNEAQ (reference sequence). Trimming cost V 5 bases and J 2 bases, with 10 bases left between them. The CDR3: CASSVIVAYNEQFF. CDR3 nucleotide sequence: TGTGCCAGCAGCGTGATAGTAGCCTACAATGAGCAGTTCTTC.

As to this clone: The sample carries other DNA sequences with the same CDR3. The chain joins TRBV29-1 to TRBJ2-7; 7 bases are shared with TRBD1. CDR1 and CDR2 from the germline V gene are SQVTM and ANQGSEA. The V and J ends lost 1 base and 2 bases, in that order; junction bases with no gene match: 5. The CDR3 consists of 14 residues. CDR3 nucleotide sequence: TGCAGCGTTGAAGGAGGGGACAGTGCCTACGAGCAGTACTTC. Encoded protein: CSVEGGDSAYEQYF.

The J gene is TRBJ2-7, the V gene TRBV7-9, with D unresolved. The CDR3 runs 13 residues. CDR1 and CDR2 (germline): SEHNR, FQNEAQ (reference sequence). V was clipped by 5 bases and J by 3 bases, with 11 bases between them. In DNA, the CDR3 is TGTGCCAGCAGCATGGAAAATCGCTACGAGCAGTACTTC. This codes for CASSMENRYEQYF.

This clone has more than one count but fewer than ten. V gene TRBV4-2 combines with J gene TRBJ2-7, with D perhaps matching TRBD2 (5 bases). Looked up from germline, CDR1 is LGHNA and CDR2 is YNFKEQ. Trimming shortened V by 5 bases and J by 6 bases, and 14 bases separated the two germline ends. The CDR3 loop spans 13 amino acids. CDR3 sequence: CASSLGSMGEQYF. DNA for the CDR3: TGTGCCAGCAGCTTGGGGAGTATGGGCGAGCAGTACTTC.

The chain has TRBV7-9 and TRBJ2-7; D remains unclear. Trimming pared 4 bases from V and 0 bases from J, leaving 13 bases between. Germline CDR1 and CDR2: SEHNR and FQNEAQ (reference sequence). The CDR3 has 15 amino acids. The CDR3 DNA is TGTGCCAGCAGCTCCCGGCGGAATAACTCCTACGAGCAGTACTTC. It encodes CASSSRRNNSYEQYF.

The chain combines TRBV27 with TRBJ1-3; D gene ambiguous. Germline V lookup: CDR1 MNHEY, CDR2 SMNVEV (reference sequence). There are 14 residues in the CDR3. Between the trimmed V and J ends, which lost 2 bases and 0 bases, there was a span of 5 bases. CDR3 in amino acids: CASSLEASGNTIYF. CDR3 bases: TGTGCCAGCAGTTTAGAAGCCTCTGGAAACACCATATATTTT.

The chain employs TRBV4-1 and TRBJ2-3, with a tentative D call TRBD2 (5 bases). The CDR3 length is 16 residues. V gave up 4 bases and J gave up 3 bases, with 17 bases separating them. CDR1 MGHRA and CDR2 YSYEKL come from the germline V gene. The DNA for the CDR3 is TGCGCCAGCAGCCCAACACTAGTGTCCCCAACAGATACGCAGTATTTT. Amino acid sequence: CASSPTLVSPTDTQYF.

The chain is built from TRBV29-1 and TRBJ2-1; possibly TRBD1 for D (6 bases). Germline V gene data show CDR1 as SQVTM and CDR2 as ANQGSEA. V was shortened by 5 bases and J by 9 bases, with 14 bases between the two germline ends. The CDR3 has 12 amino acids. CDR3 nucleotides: TGCAGCGTTACATCAGGGGAAGGTGAGCAGTTCTTC. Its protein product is CSVTSGEGEQFF.

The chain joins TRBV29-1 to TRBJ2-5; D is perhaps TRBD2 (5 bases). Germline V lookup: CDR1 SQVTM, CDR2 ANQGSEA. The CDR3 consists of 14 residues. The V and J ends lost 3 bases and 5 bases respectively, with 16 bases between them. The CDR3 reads CSVDLDSFLETQYF. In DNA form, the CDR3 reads TGCAGCGTTGACCTGGACTCTTTCCTGGAGACCCAGTACTTC.

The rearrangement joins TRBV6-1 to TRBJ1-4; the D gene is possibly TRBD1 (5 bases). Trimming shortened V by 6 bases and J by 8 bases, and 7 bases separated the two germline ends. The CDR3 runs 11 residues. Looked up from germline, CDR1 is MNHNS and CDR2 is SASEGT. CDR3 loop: CASRGREKLFF. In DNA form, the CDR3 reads TGTGCCAGCAGGGGGCGAGAAAAACTGTTTTTT.

For the CDR3, the DNA is TGCAGCGTTCCAGGGCCCTCCTACGAGCAGTACTTC. Protein: CSVPGPSYEQYF. The chain joins TRBV29-1 to TRBJ2-7, with D possibly TRBD1 on 5 matching bases. CDR3 length equals 12 residues. V lost 5 bases and J lost 0, with 8 bases in between. The germline CDR1 and CDR2 sequences are SQVTM and ANQGSEA.

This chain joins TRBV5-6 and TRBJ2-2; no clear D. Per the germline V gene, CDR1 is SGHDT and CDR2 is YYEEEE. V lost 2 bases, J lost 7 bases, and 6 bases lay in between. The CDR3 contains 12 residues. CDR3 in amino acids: CASSFWGGELFF. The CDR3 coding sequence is TGTGCCAGCAGCTTCTGGGGCGGGGAGCTGTTTTTT.

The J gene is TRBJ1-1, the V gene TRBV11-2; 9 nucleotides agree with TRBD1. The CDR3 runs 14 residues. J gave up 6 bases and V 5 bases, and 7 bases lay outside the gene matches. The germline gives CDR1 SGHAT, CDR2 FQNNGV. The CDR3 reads CASSLRTGEPEAFF. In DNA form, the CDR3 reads TGTGCCAGCAGCCTTCGGACAGGGGAGCCTGAAGCTTTCTTT.

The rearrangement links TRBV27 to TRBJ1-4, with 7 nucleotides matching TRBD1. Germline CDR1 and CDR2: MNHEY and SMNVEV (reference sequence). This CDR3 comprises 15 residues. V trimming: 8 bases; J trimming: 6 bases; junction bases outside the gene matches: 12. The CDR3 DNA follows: TGTGCCAGCGGATTGTTAGGGGGCAGCGATGAAAAACTGTTTTTT. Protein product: CASGLLGGSDEKLFF.

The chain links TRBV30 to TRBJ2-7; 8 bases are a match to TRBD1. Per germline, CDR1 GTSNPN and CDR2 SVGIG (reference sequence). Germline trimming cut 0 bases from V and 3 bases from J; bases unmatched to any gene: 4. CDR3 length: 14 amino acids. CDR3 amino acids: CAWSVGQGSYEQYF. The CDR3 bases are TGTGCCTGGAGTGTAGGACAGGGTAGCTACGAGCAGTACTTC.

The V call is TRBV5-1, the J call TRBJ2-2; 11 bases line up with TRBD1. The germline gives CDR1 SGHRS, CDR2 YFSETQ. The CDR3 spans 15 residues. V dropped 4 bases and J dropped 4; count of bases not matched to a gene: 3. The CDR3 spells CASSTDRGPTGELFF. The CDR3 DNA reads TGCGCCAGCAGCACGGACAGGGGGCCCACCGGGGAGCTGTTTTTT. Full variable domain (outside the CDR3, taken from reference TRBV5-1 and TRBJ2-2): KAGVTQTPRYLIKTRGQQVTLSCSPISGHRSVSWYQQTPGQGLQFLFEYFSETQRNKGNFPGRFSGRQFSNSRSEMNVSTLELGDSALYLCASSTDRGPTGELFFGEGSRLTVL.

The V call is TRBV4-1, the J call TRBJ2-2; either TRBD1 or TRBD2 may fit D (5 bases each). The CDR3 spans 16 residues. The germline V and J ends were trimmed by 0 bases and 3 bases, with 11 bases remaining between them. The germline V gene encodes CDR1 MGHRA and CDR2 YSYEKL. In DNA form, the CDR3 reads TGCGCCAGCAGCCAAGAGCGAGGGGCTCACACCGGGGAGCTGTTTTTT. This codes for CASSQERGAHTGELFF.

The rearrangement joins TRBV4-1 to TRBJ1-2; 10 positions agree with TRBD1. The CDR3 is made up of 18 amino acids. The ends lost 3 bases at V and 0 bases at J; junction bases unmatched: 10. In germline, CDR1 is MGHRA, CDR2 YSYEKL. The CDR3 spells CASSHLRTGGTSNYGYTF. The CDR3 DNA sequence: TGCGCCAGCAGCCATCTCCGGACAGGGGGAACTTCTAACTATGGCTACACCTTC.

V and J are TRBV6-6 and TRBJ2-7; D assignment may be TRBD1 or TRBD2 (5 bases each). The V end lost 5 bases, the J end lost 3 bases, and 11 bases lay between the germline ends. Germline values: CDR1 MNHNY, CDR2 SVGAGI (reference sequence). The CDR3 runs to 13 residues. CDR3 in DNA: TGTGCCAGCAGTACGGGGACCGGCTACGAGCAGTACTTC. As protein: CASSTGTGYEQYF.

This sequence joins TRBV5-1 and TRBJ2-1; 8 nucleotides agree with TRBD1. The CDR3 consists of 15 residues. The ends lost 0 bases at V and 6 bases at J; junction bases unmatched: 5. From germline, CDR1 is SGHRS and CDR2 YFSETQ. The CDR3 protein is CASSLVGQGGNEQFF. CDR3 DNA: TGCGCCAGCAGCTTGGTTGGACAGGGAGGCAATGAGCAGTTCTTC. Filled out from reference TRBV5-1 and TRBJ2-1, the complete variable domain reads KAGVTQTPRYLIKTRGQQVTLSCSPISGHRSVSWYQQTPGQGLQFLFEYFSETQRNKGNFPGRFSGRQFSNSRSEMNVSTLELGDSALYLCASSLVGQGGNEQFFGPGTRLTVL.

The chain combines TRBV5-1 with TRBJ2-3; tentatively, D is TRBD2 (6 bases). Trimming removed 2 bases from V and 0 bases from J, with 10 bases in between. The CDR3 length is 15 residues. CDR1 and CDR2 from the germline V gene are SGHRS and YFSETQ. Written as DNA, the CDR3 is TGCGCCAGCAGCTTTATGGGGGGTAGCACAGATACGCAGTATTTT. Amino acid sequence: CASSFMGGSTDTQYF. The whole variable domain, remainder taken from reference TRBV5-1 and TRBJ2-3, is KAGVTQTPRYLIKTRGQQVTLSCSPISGHRSVSWYQQTPGQGLQFLFEYFSETQRNKGNFPGRFSGRQFSNSRSEMNVSTLELGDSALYLCASSFMGGSTDTQYFGPGTRLTVL.

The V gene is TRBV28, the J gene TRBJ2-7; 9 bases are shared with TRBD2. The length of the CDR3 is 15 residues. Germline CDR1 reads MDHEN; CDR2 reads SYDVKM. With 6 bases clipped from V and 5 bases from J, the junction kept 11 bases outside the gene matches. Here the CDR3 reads CASSHYSGLANEQYF. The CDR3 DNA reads TGTGCCAGCAGCCATTATTCGGGACTAGCAAACGAGCAGTACTTC.

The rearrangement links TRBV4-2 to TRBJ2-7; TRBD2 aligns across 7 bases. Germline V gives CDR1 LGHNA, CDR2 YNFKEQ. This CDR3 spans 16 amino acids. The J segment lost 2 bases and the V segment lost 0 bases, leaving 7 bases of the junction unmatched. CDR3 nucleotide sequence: TGTGCCAGCAGCCAAGAGTCCACTAGCGAAGCCTACGAGCAGTACTTC. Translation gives CASSQESTSEAYEQYF.

CDR3: CASRFTGGNEQFF. CDR3 nucleotide sequence: TGTGCCAGCAGATTTACAGGGGGCAATGAGCAGTTCTTC. The genes are TRBV27 and TRBJ2-1; 8 bases match TRBD1. The V and J ends lost 6 bases and 6 bases, in that order; junction bases with no gene match: 4. There are 13 residues in the CDR3. Germline V gives CDR1 MNHEY, CDR2 SMNVEV (reference sequence).

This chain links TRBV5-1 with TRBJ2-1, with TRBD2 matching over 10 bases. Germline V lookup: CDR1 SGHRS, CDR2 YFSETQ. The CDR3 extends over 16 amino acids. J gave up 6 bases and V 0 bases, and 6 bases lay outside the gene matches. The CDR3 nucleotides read TGCGCCAGCAGCTTGGCTGCATGGACTAGCGGCAATGAGCAGTTCTTC. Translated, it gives CASSLAAWTSGNEQFF.

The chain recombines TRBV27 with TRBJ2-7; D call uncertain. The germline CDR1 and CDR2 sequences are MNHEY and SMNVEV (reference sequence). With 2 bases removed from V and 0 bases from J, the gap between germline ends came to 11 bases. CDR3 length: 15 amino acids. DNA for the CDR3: TGTGCCAGCAGTTTAGCGTCCCTGCCCTCCTACGAGCAGTACTTC. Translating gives CASSLASLPSYEQYF.

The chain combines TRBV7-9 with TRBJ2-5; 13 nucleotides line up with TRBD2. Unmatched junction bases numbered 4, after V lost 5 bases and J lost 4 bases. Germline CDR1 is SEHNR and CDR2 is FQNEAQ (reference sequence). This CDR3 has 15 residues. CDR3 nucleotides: TGTGCCAGCAGCATACTAGCGGGAGGGCCAGAGACCCAGTACTTC. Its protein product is CASSILAGGPETQYF.

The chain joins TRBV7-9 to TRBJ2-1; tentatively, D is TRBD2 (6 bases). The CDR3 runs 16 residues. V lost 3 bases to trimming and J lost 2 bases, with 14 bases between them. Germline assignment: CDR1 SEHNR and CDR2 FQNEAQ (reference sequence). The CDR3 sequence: CASSFGVGGTYNEQFF. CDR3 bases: TGTGCCAGCAGCTTTGGGGTAGGCGGGACCTACAATGAGCAGTTCTTC. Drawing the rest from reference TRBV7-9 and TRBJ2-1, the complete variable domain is DTGVSQNPRHKITKRGQNVTFRCDPISEHNRLYWYRQTLGQGPEFLTYFQNEAQLEKSRLLSDRFSAERPKGSFSTLEIQRTEQGDSAMYLCASSFGVGGTYNEQFFGPGTRLTVL.

The CDR3 loop reads CASSRGTGGSYEQYF. CDR3 sequence (DNA): TGCGCCAGCAGCCGAGGGACAGGGGGCTCCTACGAGCAGTACTTC. The gene calls are TRBV4-1 and TRBJ2-7, with TRBD1 matching over 11 bases. Germline CDR1 MGHRA, CDR2 YSYEKL. The CDR3 has 15 amino acids. The V and J ends lost 4 bases and 0 bases, in that order; junction bases with no gene match: 2.

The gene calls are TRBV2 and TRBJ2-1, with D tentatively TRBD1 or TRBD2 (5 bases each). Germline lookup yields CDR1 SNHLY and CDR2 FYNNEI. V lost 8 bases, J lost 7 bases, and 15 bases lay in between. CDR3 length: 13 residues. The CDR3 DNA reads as TGTGCCAGCGGGACGGCAAGGACGAATGAGCAGTTCTTC. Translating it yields CASGTARTNEQFF.